Listed below are T cell receptor beta chains from one sample, sequenced in a study of T-cell memory formation after mild COVID-19. TCRdb redid the calling of the 5' RACE reads with MiXCR, one entry per CDR3 protein. This repertoire shows about 540,000 distinct CDR3 sequences, roughly 20% found once; its top ten account for roughly an eighth. The sequenced sample was PBMCs or a T cell subset sorted from them (not recorded which). The receptors here all came from an adult woman who had mild COVID-19 (a few samples of this study predate the infection). Cell type and time point are not known. CDR3s include the opening cysteine and the closing phenylalanine or tryptophan. D genes are given only for firm matches. Size tells how often a clone was seen (once, few, many) or the class of an expanded clone, and some rows leave it out.

j_gene,d_gene,v_gene,abundance,CDR3nt,CDR3aa
TRBJ2-3,NA,TRBV12-3/TRBV12-4,NA,TGTGCCAGCAGTCAAAGTGTTGGTACGCAGTATTTT,CASSQSVGTQYF
TRBJ1-3,NA,TRBV5-1,NA,TGCGCCAGCAGCTTGGGACAGCCATCTGGAAACACCATATATTTT,CASSLGQPSGNTIYF
TRBJ2-1,TRBD2,TRBV11-2,NA,TGTGCCAGCAGCTTAGCCGGCTTTCCAGTTCGACTAGCGGGGGACAATGAGCAGTTCTTC,CASSLAGFPVRLAGDNEQFF
TRBJ2-7,TRBD1,TRBV9,NA,TGTGCCAGCAGCGTTGGGGAGGGACAGGGGGCGAGGGAGCAGTACTTC,CASSVGEGQGAREQYF
TRBJ2-3,TRBD2,TRBV3-1,NA,TGTGCCAGCACACTAGCGGTCAGCACAGATACGCAGTATTTT,CASTLAVSTDTQYF
TRBJ2-7,TRBD1,TRBV11-3,few,TGTGCCAGCAGCTTAGATTCAGGGGGCTACGAGCAGTACTTC,CASSLDSGGYEQYF
TRBJ1-6,NA,TRBV7-2,few,TGTGCCAGCAGCTTAGTACAGGACTCCTCACCCCTCCACTTT,CASSLVQDSSPLHF
TRBJ2-3,NA,TRBV7-9,NA,TGTGCCAGCAACCGCGGGGGCCGGGTCGCAGATACGCAGTATTTT,CASNRGGRVADTQYF
TRBJ2-2,NA,TRBV13,NA,TGTGCCAGCAGCTTAGGAATGACGCTTCGCGGGGAGCTGTTTTTT,CASSLGMTLRGELFF
TRBJ2-3,NA,TRBV10-3,NA,TGTGCCATCAATCGGGGAACCGACACAGATACGCAGTATTTT,CAINRGTDTDTQYF
TRBJ2-7,NA,TRBV7-8,few,TGTGCCAGCAGCCCCGGTCCCCCAGGGGGGTCCTACGAGCAGTACTTC,CASSPGPPGGSYEQYF
TRBJ2-2,TRBD2,TRBV3-1,few,TGTGCCAGCAGCCAAGATCGGGCTAGCGGGAGGGGAAGGGTAGAGGAGCTGTTTTTT,CASSQDRASGRGRVEELFF
TRBJ2-7,NA,TRBV5-1,few,TGCGCCAGCAGCCCGGGGCGCGAGCAGTACTTC,CASSPGREQYF
TRBJ1-5,TRBD1,TRBV7-9,many,TGTGCCAGCAGCTTAGAGGGGACAGGGAGGCATCAGCCCCAGCATTTT,CASSLEGTGRHQPQHF